Given below is one T cell receptor beta chain in context. V lost 4 bases to trimming and J lost 0 bases, with 8 bases between them. Germline-derived CDR1 and CDR2 are MNHEY and SVGAGI. The CDR3 is 14 residues long. The source of the sample is a study of blood T cell repertoires in COVID-19. TCRdb's table, derived via immunoSEQ multiplex PCR, lists solely in-frame clones and lacks some. In the table there are 23,000 or so clones, 80% to 90% of which are singletons. Sequenced: peripheral blood. The sequence was collected from a human donor in a cohort sampled during active COVID-19. The chain carries TRBV6-5 and TRBJ2-3, with a possible D match to TRBD1 (5 bases). The CDR3 sequence is CASSSGHSTDTQYF. In nucleotides, the CDR3 is TGTGCCAGCAGTTCCGGACATAGCACAGATACGCAGTATTTT.